This passage covers 2 T cell receptor beta chains from one sample sequenced in a study of blood T cell repertoires in COVID-19. Sequencing was performed with immunoSEQ multiplex PCR; in TCRdb, only in-frame clones are kept and a portion is missing. The sample yields roughly 65,000 clones, roughly 80% seen once. Sequencing was performed on peripheral blood. The receptors here all came from a man in his 60s with acute or convalescent COVID-19.

This clone was found a few times. This chain joins TRBV6-2 or TRBV6-3 and TRBJ2-4, with 11 bases that match TRBD1. The CDR3 is 18 amino acids. Germline CDR1 MNHEY, CDR2 SVGEGT. The junction had 6 bases not matched to a gene; V was cut back by 0 bases and J by 2 bases. For the CDR3, the DNA is TGTGCCAGCAGTTACTCGATAGGGACAGGGGGTCCCAAAAACATTCAGTACTTC. Translated: CASSYSIGTGGPKNIQYF.

The CDR3, as DNA: TGTGCCAGCAAGATAGGAGCCGACTACGAGCAGTACTTC. It specifies CASKIGADYEQYF. The chain recombines TRBV6-6 with TRBJ2-7, with D uncertain. V lost 7 bases and J 3 bases, leaving 13 bases between the germline ends. The CDR3 sequence is 13 residues long. CDR1 and CDR2 (germline): MNHNY, SVGAGI (reference sequence).